Listed below are T cell receptor beta chains from one sample, sequenced in a study of T cell changes during pregnancy in multiple sclerosis. TCRdb's table, derived via immunoSEQ multiplex PCR, lists solely in-frame clones and lacks some. The table has 80,000 to 100,000 clones, about 94% seen once; the top ten hold roughly 0.99%. Sample: peripheral blood, taken after pregnancy. The receptors were gathered from a female donor with multiple sclerosis, enrolled in a pregnancy study. Both conserved end residues are part of each CDR3. The order of the fields is CDR3 DNA, CDR3 protein, V gene, D gene, clone size, J gene. D genes are given only for firm matches. A clone size is listed for some rows: how often the clone was seen (once, few, many), or a class if it is expanded.

TGTGCCAGCAGCGTAGGCGGTAGCACCATATATTTT,CASSVGGSTIYF,TRBV9,NA,NA,TRBJ1-3
TGTGCCAGCAGTCCCAAGGGGGGGTCGGACATTCAGTACTTC,CASSPKGGSDIQYF,TRBV6-5,NA,NA,TRBJ2-4
TGCGCCAGCAGCTTGTACGCCCAGGGGGATGAGCAGTTCTTC,CASSLYAQGDEQFF,TRBV5-1,TRBD1,NA,TRBJ2-1
TGTGCCAGCAGTTTATCGGCGGGAGTGAGTTACGAGCAGTACTTC,CASSLSAGVSYEQYF,TRBV27,TRBD2,NA,TRBJ2-7
TGTGCCAGGCCCCTAGGAGGGTACGACCGGGAGCTGTTTTTT,CARPLGGYDRELFF,TRBV9,NA,NA,TRBJ2-2
TGTGCCAGCAGCTTATTTGCTATATTCAATGAGCAGTTCTTC,CASSLFAIFNEQFF,TRBV11-2,NA,NA,TRBJ2-1
TGTGCCAGCAGTCCAGGGGGCGTCTCTGGGGCCAACGTCCTGACTTTC,CASSPGGVSGANVLTF,TRBV6-4,TRBD1,once,TRBJ2-6
TGCGCCAGCAGCCCTGGGACAGTCGCGAATGAAAAACTGTTTTTT,CASSPGTVANEKLFF,TRBV5-1,TRBD1,NA,TRBJ1-4
TGCGCCAGCAGCTTGGGGGGCCGGCAGGATGAAAAACTGTTTTTT,CASSLGGRQDEKLFF,TRBV5-1,NA,NA,TRBJ1-4
TGTGCCAGCTCGTTCAGGGGGTTCTACCTAGGAAACACCATATATTTT,CASSFRGFYLGNTIYF,TRBV28,TRBD1,few,TRBJ1-3
TGTGCCAGTAGTCTAAGACAGTTAACCGGGGAGCTGTTTTTT,CASSLRQLTGELFF,TRBV19,NA,NA,TRBJ2-2
TGTGCCAGCAGCCGCAGGGGGCGCGACGAGCAGTACTTC,CASSRRGRDEQYF,TRBV28,TRBD1,NA,TRBJ2-7
TGTGCCTCTCAGGCCGGGACAGGGGACAATGAGCAGTTCTTC,CASQAGTGDNEQFF,TRBV10-3,TRBD1,NA,TRBJ2-1
TGTGCCAGCAGCCCACCCGGCCGGGGGTCCTACGAGCAGTACTTC,CASSPPGRGSYEQYF,TRBV4-2,NA,NA,TRBJ2-7
TGTGCCAGCAGCTCCGGGACTACCAAGACAGATACGCAGTATTTT,CASSSGTTKTDTQYF,TRBV5-8,TRBD2,NA,TRBJ2-3
TGTGCCAGTATCAGAGACAGGGGGCATACCAATGAGCAGTTCTTC,CASIRDRGHTNEQFF,TRBV19,TRBD1,once,TRBJ2-1
TGTGCCAGCAGCTCCGGAGGGGTTGGTGTGCAGACCCAGTACTTC,CASSSGGVGVQTQYF,TRBV11-2,NA,NA,TRBJ2-5
TGTGCCAGCATCGGTCCAACGGGGGGCTACACCTTC,CASIGPTGGYTF,TRBV4-2,NA,NA,TRBJ1-2
TGTGCCAGCAGCTACCTAGGACAGGGGGAGACCCAGTACTTC,CASSYLGQGETQYF,TRBV7-9,TRBD1,NA,TRBJ2-5
TGTGCCTGGAGTGCGACAGGCCTCCTTGAAGCTTTCTTT,CAWSATGLLEAFF,TRBV30,NA,NA,TRBJ1-1
TGCGCCAGCAGCCAAGTACCAGGGGCCCTCTCTGGAAACACCATATATTTT,CASSQVPGALSGNTIYF,TRBV4-1,NA,NA,TRBJ1-3
TGTGCCGGGGGCAGGGTTAACACCGGGGAGCTGTTTTTT,CAGGRVNTGELFF,TRBV5-6,NA,NA,TRBJ2-2
TGTGCCAGCAGCGTACTAGCGGGAGGGGACGAGCAGTACTTC,CASSVLAGGDEQYF,TRBV9,TRBD2,NA,TRBJ2-7